Shown below are 18 T cell receptor beta chains from a single sample sequenced in a study of CD8 T cells in Susac syndrome. The RNA input was roughly 0.45 to 1 ug, and it was reverse transcribed with random hexamers. TCRdb reanalysed the immunoSEQ multiplex PCR reads using MiXCR and keeps one entry per CDR3 protein. The table has 400,000 or so distinct CDR3 sequences, 85% to 90% seen once. The sequenced material came from CD8+ T cells from PBMCs. The receptors stem from a human donor with multiple sclerosis.

This chain connects TRBV20-1 to TRBJ2-7, with 9 nucleotides matching TRBD2. With V trimmed by 1 base and J by 3 bases, 7 bases remained unmatched. This CDR3 is built from 15 residues. From germline, CDR1 is DFQATT and CDR2 SNEGSKA (reference sequence). The CDR3 here is CSARGLREGNYEQYF. In DNA, the CDR3 is TGCAGTGCTAGAGGTCTGCGGGAGGGGAACTACGAGCAGTACTTC.

V gene TRBV27 combines with J gene TRBJ2-3; 8 bases agree with TRBD1. The CDR3 consists of 17 residues. Germline lookup yields CDR1 MNHEY and CDR2 SMNVEV (reference sequence). V lost 4 bases and J lost 0; bases outside the gene matches: 9. The DNA for the CDR3 is TGTGCCAGCAGTTCGGACAGGGAATCTCCTAGCACAGATACGCAGTATTTT. It codes for CASSSDRESPSTDTQYF.

V and J are TRBV20-1 and TRBJ1-2; D gene ambiguous. Trimming removed 6 bases at V and 2 bases at J, with 10 bases between. This CDR3 comprises 12 residues. Germline CDR1 DFQATT, CDR2 SNEGSKA (reference sequence). The CDR3 here is CSAPTGNYGYTF. CDR3 in DNA: TGCAGTGCGCCGACCGGCAACTATGGCTACACCTTC.

This clonotype was counted only a few times. V and J are TRBV28 and TRBJ2-7; D is perhaps TRBD1 (6 bases). CDR3 length: 14 amino acids. Trimming stripped 3 bases from V and 4 bases from J, with 13 bases between. Germline-derived CDR1 and CDR2 are MDHEN and SYDVKM. The CDR3 nucleotides are TGTGCCAGCAGTTTCGGCAGGGGTGGATACGAGCAGTACTTC. Translation: CASSFGRGGYEQYF.

Comment on this clonotype: The germline gene is not matched at one end of the junction; a read error may be the cause. The rearrangement uses TRBV29-1 and TRBJ2-1, with 8 bases identical to TRBD2. The germline CDR1 and CDR2 sequences are SQVTM and ANQGSEA. This CDR3 spans 15 amino acids. The CDR3 here is CSVWPEREIDNEQLF. CDR3 bases: TGCAGCGTCTGGCCCGAGCGGGAGATAGACAATGAGCAGCTCTTC.

The rearrangement uses TRBV7-9 and TRBJ2-3, with 7 bases fitting TRBD1. Germline CDR1 and CDR2: SEHNR and FQNEAQ (reference sequence). The CDR3 is made up of 17 amino acids. Losses at the gene ends were 5 bases for V and 2 bases for J; bases not matched to a gene: 13. DNA of the CDR3: TGTGCCAGCAGCCCGACCGGGACAGTCATTATCACAGATACGCAGTATTTT. This encodes CASSPTGTVIITDTQYF.

The chain uses TRBV11-2 and TRBJ2-2; TRBD1 agrees at 7 bases. CDR1 SGHAT and CDR2 FQNNGV come from the germline V gene. V trimming: 4 bases; J trimming: 5 bases; junction bases outside the gene matches: 16. The CDR3 totals 18 residues. CDR3 sequence (DNA): TGTGCCAGCAGCTACATAAATTTCCGGGACAGTATGACCGGGGAGCTGTTTTTT. Translating it yields CASSYINFRDSMTGELFF.

The gene calls are TRBV29-1 and TRBJ2-7; D gene unclear. The CDR3 extends over 12 amino acids. CDR1 and CDR2 (germline): SQVTM, ANQGSEA. V was clipped by 1 base and J by 5 bases, with 9 bases between them. In DNA, the CDR3 is TGCAGCGTTGAAGTAGGGCAGAACGAGCAGTACTTC. Amino acid sequence: CSVEVGQNEQYF.

The CDR3 sequence is CASSQASPYEQYF. For the CDR3, the DNA is TGTGCCAGCAGCCAAGCGTCCCCATACGAGCAGTACTTC. This chain connects TRBV3-1 to TRBJ2-7, with D unclear. CDR3 length: 13 residues. Trimming removed 1 base from V and 4 bases from J, with 8 bases in between. Germline CDR1 is LGHDT and CDR2 is YNNKEL (reference sequence).

The chain joins TRBV4-2 to TRBJ2-1; tentatively, D is TRBD1 or TRBD2 (6 bases each). The germline CDR1 and CDR2 sequences are LGHNA and YNFKEQ. The CDR3 has 17 residues. The V end was cut by 0 bases, the J end by 5 bases, with 17 bases between. CDR3 DNA: TGTGCCAGCAGCCAAGAAGGTTGGGGGGCCATTAACAATGAGCAGTTCTTC. It translates to CASSQEGWGAINNEQFF.

V and J are TRBV4-1 and TRBJ1-4; TRBD1 matches at 8 bases. The germline CDR1 and CDR2 sequences are MGHRA and YSYEKL. This CDR3 is 17 amino acids long. V shed 3 bases and J 6 bases; nucleotides not matched to a gene: 12. As DNA, the CDR3 is TGCGCCAGCAGCCACATATCAGGGGGCTTCGGCGATGAAAAACTGTTTTTT. This sequence encodes CASSHISGGFGDEKLFF.

This rearrangement joins TRBV28 to TRBJ2-7; 7 bases fit TRBD2. The CDR3 is 14 residues long. The germline V gene encodes CDR1 MDHEN and CDR2 SYDVKM. V shed 6 bases and J 5 bases; nucleotides not matched to a gene: 10. CDR3 protein: CASSGLVGSDEQYF. The CDR3 region has the DNA TGTGCCAGCAGCGGACTAGTTGGAAGCGACGAGCAGTACTTC.

The gene calls are TRBV27 and TRBJ1-2; D gene uncertain. Germline CDR1 and CDR2: MNHEY and SMNVEV (reference sequence). V gave up 3 bases and J gave up 4 bases, with 12 bases separating them. The CDR3 is 14 residues long. The CDR3 region is CASSFGVPPYGYTF. CDR3 sequence (DNA): TGTGCCAGCAGTTTCGGGGTTCCGCCCTATGGCTACACCTTC.

The V call is TRBV2, the J call TRBJ2-7; D uncertain. This CDR3 is 12 amino acids long. With 10 bases removed from V and 1 base from J, the gap between germline ends came to 11 bases. Per germline, CDR1 SNHLY and CDR2 FYNNEI. The CDR3: CAIPGRSYEQYF. The CDR3 region has the DNA TGTGCCATCCCTGGCAGGTCCTACGAGCAGTACTTC.

This clonotype was observed once. This chain joins TRBV7-8 and TRBJ2-7; no clear D gene. Trimming stripped 1 base from V and 4 bases from J, with 20 bases between. The germline V gene encodes CDR1 SGHVS and CDR2 FQNEAQ. The CDR3 runs to 17 residues. DNA for the CDR3: TGTGCCAGCAGCTTAGTCCCCCCACTACTTACCTCGTACGAGCAGTACTTC. Protein product: CASSLVPPLLTSYEQYF.

The chain couples TRBV27 to TRBJ1-5; possibly TRBD1 for D (5 bases). Trimming removed 0 bases from V and 6 bases from J, with 15 bases in between. The CDR3 has 16 residues. Germline CDR1 and CDR2: MNHEY and SMNVEV (reference sequence). The CDR3 loop is CASSLSGQGVGQPQHF. CDR3 DNA sequence: TGTGCCAGCAGTTTATCGGGTCAGGGTGTGGGTCAGCCCCAGCATTTT.

This clonotype was detected only once. The chain uses TRBV12-3 or TRBV12-4 and TRBJ2-5; D ambiguous. The V gene lost 3 bases and the J gene lost 3 bases, with 8 bases spanning the gap. This CDR3 has 13 amino acids. CDR3 nucleotides: TGTGCCAGCAGTTTTCCCGGAAAAGAGACCCAGTACTTC. It is translated as CASSFPGKETQYF.

The rearrangement links TRBV27 to TRBJ2-7; TRBD1 agrees at 10 bases. Germline lookup yields CDR1 MNHEY and CDR2 SMNVEV (reference sequence). With V trimmed by 6 bases and J by 6 bases, 23 bases remained unmatched. This CDR3 spans 19 amino acids. The CDR3 nucleotides are TGTGCCAGCAGCCTGCAGATAACCACCGGGACAGGGGTCCCCTCCGAGCAGTACTTC. It encodes CASSLQITTGTGVPSEQYF.